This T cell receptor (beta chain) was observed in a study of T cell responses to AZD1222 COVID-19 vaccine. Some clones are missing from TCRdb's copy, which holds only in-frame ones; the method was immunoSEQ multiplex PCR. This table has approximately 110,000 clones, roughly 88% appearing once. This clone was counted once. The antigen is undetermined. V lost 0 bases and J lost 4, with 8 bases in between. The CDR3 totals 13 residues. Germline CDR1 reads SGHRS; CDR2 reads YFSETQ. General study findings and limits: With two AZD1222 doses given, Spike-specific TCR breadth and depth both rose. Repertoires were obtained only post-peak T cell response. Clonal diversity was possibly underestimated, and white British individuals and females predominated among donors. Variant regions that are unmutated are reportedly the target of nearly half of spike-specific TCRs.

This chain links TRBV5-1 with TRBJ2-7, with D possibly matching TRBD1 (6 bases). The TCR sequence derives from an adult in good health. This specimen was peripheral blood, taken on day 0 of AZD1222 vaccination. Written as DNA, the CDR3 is TGCGCCAGCAGCTTGGACAGGGCTTACGAGCAGTACTTC. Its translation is CASSLDRAYEQYF. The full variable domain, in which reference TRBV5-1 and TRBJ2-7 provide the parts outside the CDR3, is KAGVTQTPRYLIKTRGQQVTLSCSPISGHRSVSWYQQTPGQGLQFLFEYFSETQRNKGNFPGRFSGRQFSNSRSEMNVSTLELGDSALYLCASSLDRAYEQYFGPGTRLTVT.